The 28 T cell receptor beta chains in this list originate from one sample, sequenced in a study of T cell responses to AZD1222 COVID-19 vaccine. Assay: immunoSEQ multiplex PCR; the TCRdb copy retains only in-frame clones and omits some. The sample consists of more than 95,000 clones, more than 75% of them appearing once. Here the sequenced sample was peripheral blood, taken on day 0 of AZD1222 vaccination. All receptors come from an adult in good health.

The CDR3 loop reads CASSLAQSYEQYF. DNA of the CDR3: TGCGCCAGCAGCTTGGCCCAGTCCTACGAGCAGTACTTC. V and J are TRBV5-1 and TRBJ2-7; D gene uncertain. V was shortened by 0 bases and J by 1 base, with 5 bases between the two germline ends. Germline V gene data show CDR1 as SGHRS and CDR2 as YFSETQ. This CDR3 is 13 amino acids long.

Here the CDR3 reads CASSVRPTSSYNSPLHF. The CDR3 coding sequence is TGTGCCAGCAGCGTAAGACCCACGAGCTCCTATAATTCACCCCTCCACTTT. The genes are TRBV9 and TRBJ1-6; D is ambiguous. The V end was cut by 1 base, the J end by 0 bases, with 11 bases between. The CDR3 covers 17 residues. In germline, CDR1 is SGDLS, CDR2 YYNGEE.

The chain joins TRBV9 to TRBJ1-2; D ambiguous. The CDR3 totals 13 residues. Germline V gene data show CDR1 as SGDLS and CDR2 as YYNGEE. The V end lost 0 bases, the J end lost 8 bases, and 11 bases lay between the germline ends. CDR3: CASSVEGMRGYTF. The CDR3 nucleotides read TGTGCCAGCAGCGTAGAAGGGATGAGGGGCTACACCTTC.

This clone occurred once. The chain recombines TRBV28 with TRBJ1-2, with 7 bases identical to TRBD1. The V segment lost 5 bases and the J segment 4 bases; nucleotides outside the gene matches: 13. Per the germline V gene, CDR1 is MDHEN and CDR2 is SYDVKM. The CDR3 extends over 16 amino acids. The CDR3 loop reads CASSLRGRTGRYGYTF. The CDR3 bases are TGTGCCAGCAGTCTAAGAGGTCGGACAGGACGCTATGGCTACACCTTC.

V and J are TRBV7-3 and TRBJ2-6; D unclear. CDR1 and CDR2 (germline): SGHTA, FQGTGA. The CDR3 totals 14 residues. Between the trimmed V and J ends, which lost 5 bases and 3 bases, there was a span of 8 bases. The CDR3 DNA is TGTGCCAGCAGCCTATCTGGTGGGGCCAACGTCCTGACTTTC. Amino acids: CASSLSGGANVLTF.

J is TRBJ2-1 and V is TRBV7-3, with D hard to call. Trimming stripped 3 bases from V and 9 bases from J, with 9 bases between. From germline, CDR1 is SGHTA and CDR2 FQGTGA. The CDR3 is 12 residues long. CDR3 loop: CASSFLKGEQFF. The CDR3 DNA reads TGTGCCAGCAGCTTCCTAAAGGGTGAGCAGTTCTTC.

In this sample, this clone turned up once. This sequence joins TRBV6-6 and TRBJ1-2; D is undetermined. Trimming cost V 5 bases and J 5 bases, with 12 bases left between them. This CDR3 is built from 13 residues. Germline V gives CDR1 MNHNY, CDR2 SVGAGI (reference sequence). For the CDR3, the DNA is TGTGCCAGCAGTCCGACCGCTAGTTATGGCTACACCTTC. It codes for CASSPTASYGYTF.

The V and J genes are TRBV6-2 or TRBV6-3 and TRBJ2-2; possibly TRBD2 for D (5 bases). The CDR3 has 13 residues. Germline V gene sequence: CDR1 MNHEY, CDR2 SVGEGT. Trimming removed 4 bases from V and 3 bases from J, with 6 bases in between. The CDR3 nucleotides are TGTGCCAGCAGTTGGCGGGACACCGGGGAGCTGTTTTTT. Its protein product is CASSWRDTGELFF.

This clone was counted between two and nine times. This chain connects TRBV7-3 to TRBJ2-3; D is unclear. V lost 2 bases, J lost 0 bases, and 6 bases lay in between. The CDR3 runs to 14 residues. Germline CDR1 reads SGHTA; CDR2 reads FQGTGA. CDR3 in amino acids: CASSLSGSTDTQYF. The CDR3 DNA sequence: TGTGCCAGCAGCTTATCGGGCAGCACAGATACGCAGTATTTT.

The chain combines TRBV19 with TRBJ1-2; D might be TRBD1 (5 bases). The V gene lost 7 bases and the J gene lost 8 bases, with 17 bases spanning the gap. This CDR3 spans 13 amino acids. Germline values: CDR1 LNHDA, CDR2 SQIVND (reference sequence). CDR3 sequence reads: CASTPDSVGGYTF. In nucleotides, the CDR3 is TGTGCCAGTACCCCCGACAGCGTCGGGGGCTACACCTTC.

V is TRBV19 and J is TRBJ2-5, with TRBD2 as a possible D gene (6 bases). The CDR3 totals 16 residues. Germline CDR1 reads LNHDA; CDR2 reads SQIVND (reference sequence). V shed 3 bases and J shed 2 bases, with 16 bases lying between them. DNA for the CDR3: TGTGCCAGTAGTATGTGGGCCGCTAGCGATCAAGAGACCCAGTACTTC. Translation: CASSMWAASDQETQYF.

About this clone itself: One junction end does not reproduce the germline sequence, and a read error may be involved. J is TRBJ1-2 and V is TRBV5-1, with D perhaps matching TRBD1 (6 bases). Germline V CDR1 and CDR2: SGHRS, YFSETQ. This CDR3 contains 14 residues. The CDR3 here is CASSSTRDNFGYTF. The CDR3 DNA reads as TGCGCCAGCAGCTCCACCCGGGACAACTTTGGCTACACCTTC.

This clone was picked up a small number of times. The V and J genes are TRBV13 and TRBJ1-3, with D possibly matching TRBD1 (6 bases). Germline assignment: CDR1 PRHDT and CDR2 FYEKMQ (reference sequence). Between the trimmed V and J ends, which lost 2 bases and 2 bases, there was a span of 7 bases. This CDR3 is built from 14 residues. The CDR3 region is CASSLWGPGNTIYF. The CDR3, as DNA: TGTGCCAGCAGCTTATGGGGGCCTGGAAACACCATATATTTT.

This clone was recorded a few times. The J gene is TRBJ2-1, the V gene TRBV6-4, with a possible D match to TRBD2 (6 bases). The germline V gene has CDR1 MRHNA and CDR2 SNTAGT. The germline V and J ends were trimmed by 4 bases and 6 bases, with 10 bases remaining between them. This CDR3 has 13 residues. The CDR3 here is CASSGEEGNEQFF. The CDR3 bases are TGTGCCAGCAGTGGAGAGGAGGGCAATGAGCAGTTCTTC.

The rearrangement links TRBV24-1 to TRBJ2-5; 7 bases are a match to TRBD1. Per germline, CDR1 KGHDR and CDR2 SFDVKD. Unmatched junction bases numbered 13, after V lost 5 bases and J lost 5 bases. The CDR3 totals 16 residues. CDR3: CATSAAEQGIGETQYF. DNA of the CDR3: TGTGCCACCAGTGCCGCCGAACAGGGGATAGGCGAGACCCAGTACTTC.

The chain links TRBV19 to TRBJ2-7; 7 bases align to TRBD2. The J segment lost 2 bases and the V segment lost 7 bases, leaving 14 bases of the junction unmatched. The CDR3 has 16 amino acids. Per the germline V gene, CDR1 is LNHDA and CDR2 is SQIVND (reference sequence). CDR3 in amino acids: CASTPITQGGAYEQYF. CDR3 in DNA: TGTGCCAGTACCCCAATAACGCAGGGAGGGGCCTACGAGCAGTACTTC.

The rearrangement links TRBV19 to TRBJ1-2; 10 bases line up with TRBD1. The CDR3 spans 14 residues. V was pared by 4 bases and J by 1 base, with 0 bases of the junction left unmatched. CDR1 and CDR2 from the germline V gene are LNHDA and SQIVND (reference sequence). CDR3 region: CASSRDRGNYGYTF. In nucleotides, the CDR3 is TGTGCCAGTAGTAGGGACAGGGGTAACTATGGCTACACCTTC. Full variable domain (remainder filled in from reference TRBV19 and TRBJ1-2): DGGITQSPKYLFRKEGQNVTLSCEQNLNHDAMYWYRQDPGQGLRLIYYSQIVNDFQKGDIAEGYSVSREKKESFPLTVTSAQKNPTAFYLCASSRDRGNYGYTFGSGTRLTVV.

This clone has a single count. The chain links TRBV28 to TRBJ2-1; 9 bases are a match to TRBD2. CDR1 MDHEN and CDR2 SYDVKM come from the germline V gene. The CDR3 consists of 15 residues. J gave up 8 bases and V 3 bases, and 8 bases lay outside the gene matches. The CDR3 DNA follows: TGTGCCAGCAGTTTGAGCAGCGGGAGGCGTGATGAGCAGTTCTTC. It yields the protein CASSLSSGRRDEQFF.

The chain couples TRBV6-5 to TRBJ2-7; D is uncertain. Germline lookup yields CDR1 MNHEY and CDR2 SVGAGI. There are 13 residues in the CDR3. Trimming took 6 bases from V and 1 from J, leaving 10 bases between them. CDR3 protein: CASRRLESYEQYF. The DNA of the CDR3 is TGTGCCAGCAGAAGGTTAGAGTCCTACGAGCAGTACTTC.

This sequence joins TRBV6-5 and TRBJ2-1; D may be TRBD1 or TRBD2 (5 bases each). Germline assignment: CDR1 MNHEY and CDR2 SVGAGI. This CDR3 is built from 14 residues. V was trimmed by 6 bases and J by 7 bases, leaving 16 bases between them. Here the CDR3 DNA reads TGTGCCAGCAGGGACGGGACGGCGTGGAATGAGCAGTTCTTC. Residues: CASRDGTAWNEQFF.

V gene TRBV7-2 combines with J gene TRBJ2-3, with 11 bases aligning to TRBD2. Trimming removed 5 bases from V and 6 bases from J; junction bases left unmatched: 19. Germline lookup yields CDR1 SGHTA and CDR2 FQGNSA. This CDR3 has 19 residues. CDR3 residues: CASSLGWGTSGLGPDTQYF. The CDR3 DNA is TGTGCCAGCAGCCTGGGCTGGGGGACTAGCGGACTAGGGCCGGATACGCAGTATTTT.

V gene TRBV27 combines with J gene TRBJ2-7; 9 nucleotides agree with TRBD1. This CDR3 comprises 13 residues. V lost 2 bases, J lost 7 bases, and 3 bases stayed unmatched. Germline V lookup: CDR1 MNHEY, CDR2 SMNVEV (reference sequence). The CDR3 DNA sequence: TGTGCCAGCAGTTTACGGGGACAGGGAGAGCAGTACTTC. This translates into CASSLRGQGEQYF.

The V gene is TRBV6-1, the J gene TRBJ2-5, with 7 bases that match TRBD1. This CDR3 spans 15 amino acids. Looked up from germline, CDR1 is MNHNS and CDR2 is SASEGT. Trimming took 3 bases from V and 4 from J; bases not matched to a gene: 8. CDR3 bases: TGTGCCAGCAGTGAGGATAACAGGGGCATAGAGACCCAGTACTTC. It encodes CASSEDNRGIETQYF.

This clone was seen a few times. The chain has TRBV6-5 and TRBJ2-7; 7 bases map to TRBD1. The CDR3 consists of 14 residues. V lost 2 bases to trimming and J lost 3 bases; unmatched junction nucleotides: 4. Germline CDR1 is MNHEY and CDR2 is SVGAGI. Here the CDR3 reads CASSYVAGGYEQYF. The CDR3 DNA is TGTGCCAGCAGTTACGTGGCAGGGGGCTACGAGCAGTACTTC.

The chain combines TRBV28 with TRBJ2-2; D possibly corresponds to TRBD1 (5 bases). This CDR3 comprises 14 residues. V lost 8 bases, J lost 5 bases, and 15 bases lay in between. CDR1 and CDR2 from the germline V gene are MDHEN and SYDVKM. CDR3 in amino acids: CASGLGHLTGELFF. The CDR3 DNA reads TGTGCCAGCGGTCTGGGGCACCTTACCGGGGAGCTGTTTTTT.

The V call is TRBV18, the J call TRBJ2-5; maybe TRBD1 (7 bases). The CDR3 has 15 amino acids. V was clipped by 5 bases and J by 6 bases, with 19 bases between them. The germline V gene has CDR1 KGHSH and CDR2 LQKENI. The DNA of the CDR3 is TGTGCCAGCTCAGGAGAGACCAGGGGGGAGAAGACCCAGTACTTC. As protein: CASSGETRGEKTQYF.

The chain has TRBV7-2 and TRBJ1-1; D call uncertain. Germline assignment: CDR1 SGHTA and CDR2 FQGNSA. V dropped 0 bases and J dropped 6 bases, with 20 bases sitting between them. This CDR3 is 17 amino acids long. CDR3 in amino acids: CASSLASYGVRKSEAFF. The CDR3 nucleotides are TGTGCCAGCAGCTTAGCGAGTTACGGGGTACGGAAGTCTGAAGCTTTCTTT.

The V gene is TRBV7-8, the J gene TRBJ1-3; perhaps TRBD1 as D (5 bases). The germline V gene encodes CDR1 SGHVS and CDR2 FQNEAQ. The CDR3 totals 14 residues. The V end was cut by 5 bases, the J end by 4 bases, with 12 bases between. As DNA, the CDR3 is TGTGCCAGCAGCGATGGGACGCCGGGAAACACCATATATTTT. This translates into CASSDGTPGNTIYF.